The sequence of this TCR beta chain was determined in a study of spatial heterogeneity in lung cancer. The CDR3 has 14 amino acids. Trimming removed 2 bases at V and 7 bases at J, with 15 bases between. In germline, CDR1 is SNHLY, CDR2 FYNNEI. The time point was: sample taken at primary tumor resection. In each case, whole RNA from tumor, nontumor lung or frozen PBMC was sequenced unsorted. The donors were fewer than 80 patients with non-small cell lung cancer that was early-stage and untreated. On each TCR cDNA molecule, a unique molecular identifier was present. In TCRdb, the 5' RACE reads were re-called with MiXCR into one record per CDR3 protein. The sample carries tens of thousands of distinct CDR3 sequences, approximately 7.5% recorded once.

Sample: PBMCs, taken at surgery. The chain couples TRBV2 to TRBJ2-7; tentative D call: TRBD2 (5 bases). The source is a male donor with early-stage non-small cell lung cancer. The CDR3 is CASSELVGVGEQYF. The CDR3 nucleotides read TGTGCCAGCAGTGAATTAGTGGGAGTCGGGGAGCAGTACTTC.